These 32 T cell receptor beta chains originate from one sample sequenced in a study of blood T cell repertoires in COVID-19. TCRdb's table, derived via immunoSEQ multiplex PCR, lists solely in-frame clones and lacks some. This sample has some 71,000 clones, with approximately 80% found just once. The sample taken for sequencing was peripheral blood. These receptors all come from a middle-aged man with COVID-19, enrolled during active disease.

This clone has just one count. The chain combines TRBV4-2 with TRBJ2-1; 9 nucleotides agree with TRBD2. Trimming at V came to 4 bases and at J to 7 bases, leaving 8 bases not matched to a gene. Germline CDR1 is LGHNA and CDR2 is YNFKEQ. This CDR3 has 15 amino acids. DNA of the CDR3: TGTGCCAGCAGCCCAAGGGCGGGGGGGCCTAATGAGCAGTTCTTC. Translated, it gives CASSPRAGGPNEQFF.

The chain carries TRBV5-1 and TRBJ2-3; TRBD2 aligns across 12 bases. The V segment lost 4 bases and the J segment 4 bases; nucleotides outside the gene matches: 19. Germline-derived CDR1 and CDR2 are SGHRS and YFSETQ. There are 20 residues in the CDR3. CDR3 DNA: TGCGCCAGCAGCCTGAGGTCCGCTAGCGGGGGGGGCCAAAGGTCAGATACGCAGTATTTT. Its translation is CASSLRSASGGGQRSDTQYF. Variable domain in full (rest from reference TRBV5-1 and TRBJ2-3): KAGVTQTPRYLIKTRGQQVTLSCSPISGHRSVSWYQQTPGQGLQFLFEYFSETQRNKGNFPGRFSGRQFSNSRSEMNVSTLELGDSALYLCASSLRSASGGGQRSDTQYFGPGTRLTVL.

The V call is TRBV19, the J call TRBJ1-5; perhaps TRBD1 as D (6 bases). The germline gives CDR1 LNHDA, CDR2 SQIVND (reference sequence). The CDR3 sequence is 14 residues long. Trimming removed 7 bases at V and 4 bases at J, with 14 bases between. The CDR3 is CASNEQGRNQPQHF. The CDR3 DNA follows: TGTGCCAGTAACGAACAGGGTCGTAATCAGCCCCAGCATTTT.

The chain employs TRBV6-5 and TRBJ1-2; TRBD1 agrees at 9 bases. The germline V gene encodes CDR1 MNHEY and CDR2 SVGAGI. The CDR3 runs to 15 residues. After removal of 5 bases from V and 7 bases from J, the junction contained 11 bases not matched to a gene. The CDR3 protein is CASSRQGGATGGYTF. In nucleotides, the CDR3 is TGTGCCAGCAGTAGACAGGGGGGGGCGACGGGTGGCTACACCTTC.

The chain links TRBV11-2 to TRBJ1-1, with TRBD1 matching over 7 bases. CDR3 length: 13 residues. Germline CDR1 and CDR2: SGHAT and FQNNGV. Germline trimming cut 5 bases from V and 7 bases from J; bases unmatched to any gene: 7. CDR3 sequence reads: CASSENRDSEAFF. The CDR3 nucleotides read TGTGCCAGCAGCGAGAACCGGGACAGTGAAGCTTTCTTT.

The chain uses TRBV15 and TRBJ1-3; D call uncertain. The CDR3 length is 14 residues. CDR1 and CDR2 (germline): LNHNV, YYDKDF (reference sequence). Trimming pared 8 bases from V and 3 bases from J, leaving 14 bases between. The CDR3 sequence is CATSERLSGNTIYF. Here the CDR3 DNA reads TGTGCCACCTCTGAGAGGCTGAGTGGAAACACCATATATTTT.

This clone was counted once. V and J are TRBV7-9 and TRBJ2-2; D perhaps matches TRBD2 (5 bases). CDR1 is SEHNR, CDR2 FQNEAQ, per germline (reference sequence). The CDR3 runs to 15 residues. V was cut by 5 bases and J by 0 bases, with 10 bases left in between. Here the CDR3 reads CASSPRGSNTGELFF. The CDR3 nucleotides are TGTGCCAGCAGCCCACGCGGGTCGAACACCGGGGAGCTGTTTTTT.

CDR3 in amino acids: CASSLTSGGGYEQYF. The CDR3 nucleotides are TGTGCCAGCAGTCTGACTAGCGGGGGGGGATACGAGCAGTACTTC. The gene calls are TRBV7-2 and TRBJ2-7; TRBD2 aligns across 14 bases. Per germline, CDR1 SGHTA and CDR2 FQGNSA. The V gene end was trimmed by 6 bases and the J gene end by 4 bases; junction bases not matched to a gene: 5. There are 15 residues in the CDR3.

V is TRBV20-1 and J is TRBJ1-6; no firm D call. Germline V gives CDR1 DFQATT, CDR2 SNEGSKA (reference sequence). This CDR3 is 11 amino acids long. V was cut by 1 base and J by 16 bases, with 11 bases left in between. This chain's CDR3 is CSARAGNLLHF. CDR3 nucleotide sequence: TGCAGTGCTAGAGCGGGGAACTTGCTCCACTTT.

Within the sample, this clone is medium-sized. The chain recombines TRBV19 with TRBJ1-1; D is undetermined. V lost 6 bases to trimming and J lost 2 bases, with 13 bases between them. The CDR3 is 14 residues long. The germline CDR1 and CDR2 sequences are LNHDA and SQIVND (reference sequence). The DNA of the CDR3 is TGTGCCAGTAGCTCCGGAGGAACAAACACTGAAGCTTTCTTT. This gives the protein CASSSGGTNTEAFF.

The CDR3 bases are TGTGCCAACGGGGGACAGTTGAACACCGGGGAGCTGTTTTTT. Protein sequence: CANGGQLNTGELFF. This chain joins TRBV14 and TRBJ2-2; tentatively, D is TRBD1 (7 bases). Germline V gives CDR1 SGHDN, CDR2 FVKESK. CDR3 length: 14 amino acids. V shed 10 bases and J shed 1 base, with 13 bases lying between them. The entire variable domain, with the rest obtained from reference TRBV14 and TRBJ2-2, is as follows: EAGVTQFPSHSVIEKGQTVTLRCDPISGHDNLYWYRRVMGKEIKFLLHFVKESKQDESGMPNNRFLAERTGGTYSTLKVQPAELEDSGVYFCANGGQLNTGELFFGEGSRLTVL.

This clone was recorded a few times. DNA of the CDR3: TGCGCCAGCAGTGGGACAGTTAACTATGGCTACACCTTC. The encoded protein is CASSGTVNYGYTF. This chain uses TRBV10-2 with TRBJ1-2, with D possibly TRBD1 on 6 matching bases. The CDR3 contains 13 residues. Trimming cost V 4 bases and J 1 base, with 7 bases left between them. CDR1 is WSHSY and CDR2 is SAAADI in the germline V gene.

The rearrangement links TRBV4-2 to TRBJ2-7; D gene unclear. Germline-derived CDR1 and CDR2 are LGHNA and YNFKEQ. Trimming took off 4 bases at V and 7 bases at J, with 17 bases between the two ends. The CDR3 totals 14 residues. CDR3 sequence reads: CASSPQETAEEQYF. The CDR3 DNA sequence: TGTGCCAGCAGCCCCCAGGAAACCGCAGAAGAGCAGTACTTC.

The chain links TRBV5-4 to TRBJ2-6; TRBD2 matches 12 bases. This CDR3 has 17 amino acids. Germline V gives CDR1 SGHNT, CDR2 YYREEE (reference sequence). V trimming: 1 base; J trimming: 5 bases; junction bases outside the gene matches: 4. The CDR3 loop is CASSLLAGGIRANVLTF. The CDR3 bases are TGTGCCAGCAGCTTGCTAGCGGGGGGGATCAGGGCCAACGTCCTGACTTTC.

The chain couples TRBV6-5 to TRBJ1-4; D gene uncertain. The V end was cut by 4 bases, the J end by 7 bases, with 10 bases between. Looked up from germline, CDR1 is MNHEY and CDR2 is SVGAGI. The CDR3 extends over 13 amino acids. For the CDR3, the DNA is TGTGCCAGCAGTTTATGGCGGGGTGAAAAACTGTTTTTT. Amino acid sequence: CASSLWRGEKLFF.

This chain links TRBV20-1 with TRBJ1-2, with unresolved D. The CDR3 consists of 16 residues. Trimming took 3 bases from V and 2 from J, leaving 19 bases between them. Germline V gene lookup returns CDR1 DFQATT and CDR2 SNEGSKA (reference sequence). CDR3 coding DNA: TGCAGTGCTAGTAGTTTTACAGAAGCTGAAAACTATGGCTACACCTTC. It codes for CSASSFTEAENYGYTF.

In nucleotides, the CDR3 is TGTGCCAGCAGCGACCCCGGGACAGGCTTGTACGAGCAGTACTTC. This translates into CASSDPGTGLYEQYF. The V call is TRBV7-3, the J call TRBJ2-7, with 8 bases fitting TRBD1. The V gene's germline CDR1 is SGHTA and CDR2 FQGTGA. J gave up 4 bases and V 5 bases, and 10 bases lay outside the gene matches. This CDR3 comprises 15 residues.

The chain joins TRBV6-4 to TRBJ2-1; 10 bases agree with TRBD2. CDR1 is MRHNA, CDR2 SNTAGT, per germline. The CDR3 has 15 amino acids. V lost 3 bases, J lost 6 bases, and 5 bases stayed unmatched. Written as DNA, the CDR3 is TGTGCCAGCAGTGAAGAGCGGGGGGGCTTCAATGAGCAGTTCTTC. Translated, it gives CASSEERGGFNEQFF.

This clone turned up a few times. The chain has TRBV6-6 and TRBJ2-7; 7 bases fit TRBD2. With V trimmed by 2 bases and J by 0 bases, 7 bases remained unmatched. Looked up from germline, CDR1 is MNHNY and CDR2 is SVGAGI (reference sequence). The CDR3 sequence is 16 residues long. In nucleotides, the CDR3 is TGTGCCAGCAGTTACGCGGGAGCTCTCGCCTCCTACGAGCAGTACTTC. It is translated as CASSYAGALASYEQYF.

This clone was seen just once. This chain joins TRBV5-4 and TRBJ2-5; D ambiguous. V lost 0 bases to trimming and J lost 5 bases, with 14 bases between them. Germline V gene sequence: CDR1 SGHNT, CDR2 YYREEE (reference sequence). The CDR3 extends over 15 amino acids. The CDR3 DNA follows: TGTGCCAGCAGCTTGGCCCCCTATCTCGGGGAGACCCAGTACTTC. Its translation is CASSLAPYLGETQYF.

The gene calls are TRBV6-5 and TRBJ2-2; 7 nucleotides agree with TRBD1. Unmatched junction bases numbered 8, after V lost 6 bases and J lost 7 bases. The CDR3 totals 14 residues. Germline V lookup: CDR1 MNHEY, CDR2 SVGAGI. DNA of the CDR3: TGTGCCAGCAGGCCGGGACAGTGGGACGGGGAGCTGTTTTTT. This gives the protein CASRPGQWDGELFF.

This clone was found a few times. The CDR3: CASSIEWGHYEQYF. CDR3 sequence (DNA): TGTGCCAGTAGTATAGAATGGGGGCACTACGAGCAGTACTTC. This chain links TRBV19 with TRBJ2-7; weak D call: TRBD1 (6 bases). The CDR3 loop spans 14 amino acids. Trimming removed 0 bases at V and 3 bases at J, with 9 bases between. Per the germline V gene, CDR1 is LNHDA and CDR2 is SQIVND (reference sequence).

V and J are TRBV30 and TRBJ1-5, with 9 bases matching TRBD1. V gave up 0 bases and J gave up 5 bases; unmatched junction bases: 5. This CDR3 spans 15 amino acids. CDR1 and CDR2 from the germline V gene are GTSNPN and SVGIG (reference sequence). The CDR3 coding sequence is TGTGCCTGGAGTGTAGGGACAGGGTGGGATCAGCCCCAGCATTTT. Its translation: CAWSVGTGWDQPQHF.

This clone was seen just once. The chain recombines TRBV2 with TRBJ1-2, with 7 bases identical to TRBD1. The CDR3 sequence is 17 residues long. The germline gives CDR1 SNHLY, CDR2 FYNNEI. With V trimmed by 6 bases and J by 0 bases, 13 bases remained unmatched. CDR3 nucleotides: TGTGCCAGCAGGGGCATCTCGACAGGGCCCACTAACTATGGCTACACCTTC. It yields the protein CASRGISTGPTNYGYTF.

This clone appeared a few times. This chain links TRBV12-3 or TRBV12-4 with TRBJ1-2; no clear D. V was trimmed by 5 bases and J by 8 bases, leaving 15 bases between them. There are 13 residues in the CDR3. In DNA form, the CDR3 reads TGTGCCAGCAGTGTTGAGGCTGCCCTAGGCTACACCTTC. This translates into CASSVEAALGYTF.

The chain carries TRBV10-3 and TRBJ2-2; D might be TRBD1 (5 bases). Trimming took off 9 bases at V and 2 bases at J, with 7 bases between the two ends. The CDR3 is 12 amino acids. CDR1 is ENHRY and CDR2 is SYGVKD in the germline V gene. DNA of the CDR3: TGTGCCATAGGGGCTAACACCGGGGAGCTGTTTTTT. Amino acid sequence: CAIGANTGELFF.

The sample holds a few counts of this clone. The CDR3 region has the DNA TGTGCCTGGGAAACTCCAGGGAAGCGCTTTTATAACTATGGCTACACCTTC. As protein: CAWETPGKRFYNYGYTF. This chain links TRBV30 with TRBJ1-2; perhaps TRBD1 as D (5 bases). The germline V gene encodes CDR1 GTSNPN and CDR2 SVGIG (reference sequence). The CDR3 is made up of 17 amino acids. V was cut by 5 bases and J by 1 base, with 23 bases left in between.

This clone was seen a handful of times. J is TRBJ1-2 and V is TRBV10-2, with D uncertain. Germline CDR1 WSHSY, CDR2 SAAADI. The CDR3 runs 14 residues. V lost 0 bases and J 4 bases, leaving 9 bases between the germline ends. CDR3 loop: CASSESAEGYGYTF. The CDR3 DNA reads TGCGCCAGCAGTGAGTCGGCAGAGGGCTATGGCTACACCTTC.

The rearrangement uses TRBV19 and TRBJ1-5; D remains unclear. Trimming took off 3 bases at V and 4 bases at J, with 7 bases between the two ends. Germline V gene sequence: CDR1 LNHDA, CDR2 SQIVND (reference sequence). The CDR3 covers 13 residues. The CDR3 DNA is TGTGCCAGTAGTATTGCCACTAATCAGCCCCAGCATTTT. The encoded protein is CASSIATNQPQHF.

The chain carries TRBV19 and TRBJ2-3; D might be TRBD2 (6 bases). In germline, CDR1 is LNHDA, CDR2 SQIVND (reference sequence). The ends were cut back, 4 bases at V and 1 base at J, with 12 bases in the middle. The CDR3 spans 15 residues. CDR3 in DNA: TGTGCCAGTAGTACCACGGGGGAGGGCACAGATACGCAGTATTTT. Encoded protein: CASSTTGEGTDTQYF.

This clone was seen once. The CDR3 sequence is CASSAGGIDNYGYTF. CDR3 bases: TGTGCCAGCAGTGCAGGGGGAATTGATAACTATGGCTACACCTTC. The gene calls are TRBV6-2 or TRBV6-3 and TRBJ1-2, with 7 bases identical to TRBD1. J gave up 1 base and V 5 bases, and 7 bases lay outside the gene matches. CDR1 MNHEY and CDR2 SVGEGT come from the germline V gene. The CDR3 runs to 15 residues.

This clone showed up just once. V is TRBV4-1 and J is TRBJ2-6, with TRBD2 as a possible D gene (5 bases). Trimming shortened V by 1 base and J by 0 bases, and 16 bases separated the two germline ends. The CDR3 totals 19 residues. Per the germline V gene, CDR1 is MGHRA and CDR2 is YSYEKL. Here the CDR3 reads CASSQVGEIISSGANVLTF. The CDR3 region has the DNA TGCGCCAGCAGCCAAGTCGGGGAGATCATAAGCTCTGGGGCCAACGTCCTGACTTTC.